One TCR beta chain is described in this entry. Profiled with immunoSEQ multiplex PCR; TCRdb holds only in-frame clones, not every one. The sample holds about 74,000 clones, around 94% seen once. CDR1 and CDR2 (germline): KGHSH, LQKENI. The trim removed 1 base at V and 2 bases at J, leaving 5 bases unmatched. This CDR3 comprises 16 residues. These data originate in a study of cytomegalovirus exposure and HLA in healthy donors. The chain carries TRBV18 and TRBJ1-5; 7 bases are a match to TRBD1. Source material: PBMCs. The TCR sequence derives from a woman aged 18 to 35 in good health and CMV-seropositive. For the CDR3, the DNA is TGTGCCAGCTCACCACGACAGGGTGGTGGCAATCAGCCCCAGCATTTT. This translates into CASSPRQGGGNQPQHF.